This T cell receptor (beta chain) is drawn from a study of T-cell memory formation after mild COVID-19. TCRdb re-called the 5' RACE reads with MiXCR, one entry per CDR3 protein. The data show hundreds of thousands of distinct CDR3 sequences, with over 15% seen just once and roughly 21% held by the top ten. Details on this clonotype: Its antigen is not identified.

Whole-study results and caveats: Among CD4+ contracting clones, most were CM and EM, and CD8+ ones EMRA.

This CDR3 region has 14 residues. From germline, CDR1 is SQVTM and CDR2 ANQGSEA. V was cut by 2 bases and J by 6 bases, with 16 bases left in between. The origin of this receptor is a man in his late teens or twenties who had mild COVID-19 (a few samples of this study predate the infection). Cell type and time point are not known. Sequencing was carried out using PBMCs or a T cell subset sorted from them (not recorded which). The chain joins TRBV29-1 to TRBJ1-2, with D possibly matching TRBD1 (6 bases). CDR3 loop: CSVERGAENNGYTF. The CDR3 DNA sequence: TGCAGCGTTGAAAGGGGGGCCGAGAACAATGGCTACACCTTC.